Listed here are 16 T cell receptor beta chains from one sample, sequenced in a study of T cells after yellow fever vaccination. TCRdb recomputed calls from the 5' RACE reads with MiXCR, one row per CDR3 protein. The sample lists approximately 600,000 distinct CDR3 sequences, around 12% occurring once. The sample was PBMCs, taken on the day of the yellow fever booster vaccination. These receptors were taken from a young man who received the YFV17D yellow fever vaccine.

V and J are TRBV19 and TRBJ2-1; a weak D match, TRBD2 (5 bases). This CDR3 comprises 16 residues. Germline V gene sequence: CDR1 LNHDA, CDR2 SQIVND (reference sequence). V gave up 5 bases and J gave up 4 bases, with 18 bases separating them. The CDR3 region is CASSGEKRPPYNEQFF. For the CDR3, the DNA is TGTGCCAGTAGTGGGGAGAAGCGCCCACCTTACAATGAGCAGTTCTTC.

The rearrangement uses TRBV20-1 and TRBJ2-1, with TRBD2 matching 12 bases. Germline V lookup: CDR1 DFQATT, CDR2 SNEGSKA (reference sequence). This CDR3 is 19 amino acids long. The V segment lost 4 bases and the J segment 4 bases; nucleotides outside the gene matches: 17. The CDR3: CSATQQTSGRTSWYNEQFF. CDR3 nucleotide sequence: TGCAGTGCTACCCAGCAAACTAGCGGGAGGACCTCCTGGTACAATGAGCAGTTCTTC.

V is TRBV19 and J is TRBJ1-1; tentatively, D is TRBD1 (6 bases). The CDR3 contains 14 residues. Germline loops: CDR1 LNHDA, CDR2 SQIVND (reference sequence). The V and J ends lost 5 bases and 1 base respectively, with 11 bases between them. DNA of the CDR3: TGTGCCAGTAGTCGCCTAGGGGGGAACACTGAAGCTTTCTTT. As protein: CASSRLGGNTEAFF.

The V call is TRBV4-2, the J call TRBJ2-1; the match to TRBD1 covers 7 bases. J was trimmed by 2 bases and V by 0 bases; bases with no gene match: 7. The germline gives CDR1 LGHNA, CDR2 YNFKEQ. The CDR3 is 17 residues long. The CDR3 sequence: CASSQDKGQSTYNEQFF. In DNA form, the CDR3 reads TGTGCCAGCAGCCAAGATAAGGGACAGTCAACCTACAATGAGCAGTTCTTC.

Regarding this clonotype: A junction end diverges from the germline sequence, so it may reflect a read error. The CDR3 is CASSEMRQPRHF. CDR3 nucleotides: TGTGCCAGCAGTGAAATGAGGCAGCCCCGGCATTTT. The chain is built from TRBV2 and TRBJ1-5; D unclear. This CDR3 comprises 12 residues. In germline, CDR1 is SNHLY, CDR2 FYNNEI.

There are a few counts of this clonotype. J is TRBJ2-2 and V is TRBV6-1, with D perhaps being TRBD1 or TRBD2 (6 bases each). The CDR3 covers 16 residues. From germline, CDR1 is MNHNS and CDR2 SASEGT. V lost 1 base to trimming and J lost 4 bases, with 13 bases between them. The CDR3 protein is CASSEGFPGATGELFF. DNA for the CDR3: TGTGCCAGCAGTGAAGGATTTCCGGGGGCCACCGGGGAGCTGTTTTTT.

This clonotype was detected only a few times. The chain joins TRBV15 to TRBJ2-1; TRBD2 matches at 8 bases. The CDR3 length is 16 residues. Trimming removed 2 bases from V and 0 bases from J; junction bases left unmatched: 3. Germline assignment: CDR1 LNHNV and CDR2 YYDKDF (reference sequence). CDR3 DNA: TGTGCCACCAGCAGACTTGCGGGGGGCTCCTACAATGAGCAGTTCTTC. This codes for CATSRLAGGSYNEQFF.

Only a few counts were recorded for this clonotype. This chain uses TRBV29-1 with TRBJ2-3; perhaps TRBD1 as D (6 bases). The CDR3 runs 12 residues. In germline, CDR1 is SQVTM, CDR2 ANQGSEA. V was clipped by 7 bases and J by 4 bases, with 12 bases between them. This chain's CDR3 is CSGWTEADTQYF. The CDR3, as DNA: TGCAGCGGTTGGACAGAAGCAGATACGCAGTATTTT.

This chain uses TRBV28 with TRBJ2-7; 8 nucleotides agree with TRBD2. V trimming: 6 bases; J trimming: 4 bases; junction bases outside the gene matches: 5. This CDR3 comprises 13 residues. The V gene's germline CDR1 is MDHEN and CDR2 SYDVKM. CDR3 amino acids: CASRSGSRYEQYF. DNA of the CDR3: TGTGCCAGCAGAAGCGGGAGTAGGTACGAGCAGTACTTC.

This clonotype was counted only a few times. V and J are TRBV5-1 and TRBJ1-4; 8 nucleotides line up with TRBD1. Losses at the gene ends were 4 bases for V and 3 bases for J; bases not matched to a gene: 5. CDR3 length: 15 residues. The V gene's germline CDR1 is SGHRS and CDR2 YFSETQ. The CDR3 nucleotides are TGCGCCAGCAGCGACGACAGGGGTGCTAATGAAAAACTGTTTTTT. Translation gives CASSDDRGANEKLFF.

The chain couples TRBV6-1 to TRBJ2-6, with 7 bases matching TRBD1. Trimming at V came to 6 bases and at J to 0 bases, leaving 11 bases not matched to a gene. The CDR3 covers 18 residues. Germline V gives CDR1 MNHNS, CDR2 SASEGT. CDR3 sequence reads: CASSPGQSSSSGANVLTF. CDR3 DNA: TGTGCCAGCAGCCCGGGACAGAGCTCCAGCTCTGGGGCCAACGTCCTGACTTTC.

This clonotype occurred a few times. The chain links TRBV27 to TRBJ2-1; D uncertain. This CDR3 comprises 14 residues. Trimming stripped 7 bases from V and 6 bases from J, with 16 bases between. Germline V gives CDR1 MNHEY, CDR2 SMNVEV (reference sequence). The CDR3 here is CASKAATLRNEQFF. The CDR3, as DNA: TGTGCCAGCAAAGCAGCAACCCTCCGCAATGAGCAGTTCTTC.

The sample holds a few counts of this clonotype. DNA of the CDR3: TGTGCCAGCAGCCAAGGACAGCTGGGGCAGTTCTTC. The encoded protein is CASSQGQLGQFF. The chain carries TRBV7-9 and TRBJ2-1; a possible D gene is TRBD1 (6 bases). The V end was cut by 5 bases, the J end by 12 bases, with 14 bases between. CDR1 and CDR2 from the germline V gene are SEHNR and FQNEAQ (reference sequence). The CDR3 covers 12 residues.

V usage is TRBV7-9 and J usage is TRBJ2-7; D is possibly TRBD2 (5 bases). The length of the CDR3 is 12 residues. Germline V gene lookup returns CDR1 SEHNR and CDR2 FQNEAQ (reference sequence). Trimming removed 5 bases from V and 4 bases from J, with 9 bases in between. The CDR3 coding sequence is TGTGCCAGCAGCACGGACTTATACGAGCAGTACTTC. Translated, it gives CASSTDLYEQYF.

A few counts support this clonotype. The chain employs TRBV6-2 or TRBV6-3 and TRBJ1-5; 7 bases are a match to TRBD1. The CDR3 loop spans 15 amino acids. Germline CDR1 is MNHEY and CDR2 is SVGEGT. The ends lost 7 bases at V and 0 bases at J; junction bases unmatched: 6. For the CDR3, the DNA is TGTGCCAGCAAAAAACAGGGGATTAGCAATCAGCCCCAGCATTTT. Translated, it gives CASKKQGISNQPQHF.

This clonotype was picked up a small number of times. The chain employs TRBV9 and TRBJ2-2; 7 bases are shared with TRBD2. J was trimmed by 3 bases and V by 7 bases; bases with no gene match: 12. The CDR3 runs to 16 residues. Germline CDR1 SGDLS, CDR2 YYNGEE. The CDR3 region is CASQARWDYDTGELFF. The CDR3 region has the DNA TGTGCCAGCCAGGCGAGGTGGGACTACGACACCGGGGAGCTGTTTTTT.